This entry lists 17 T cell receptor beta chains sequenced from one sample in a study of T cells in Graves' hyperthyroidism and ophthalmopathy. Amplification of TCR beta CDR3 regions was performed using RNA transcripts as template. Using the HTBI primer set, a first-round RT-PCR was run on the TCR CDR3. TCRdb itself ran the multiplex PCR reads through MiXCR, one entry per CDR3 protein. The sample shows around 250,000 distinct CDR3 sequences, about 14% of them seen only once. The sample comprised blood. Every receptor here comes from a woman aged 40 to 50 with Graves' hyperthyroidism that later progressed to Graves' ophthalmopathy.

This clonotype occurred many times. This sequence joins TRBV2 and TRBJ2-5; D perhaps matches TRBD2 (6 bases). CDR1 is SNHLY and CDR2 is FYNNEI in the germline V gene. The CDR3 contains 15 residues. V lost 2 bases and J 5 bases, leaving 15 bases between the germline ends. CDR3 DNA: TGTGCCAGCAGTGAACGAGGAGGGATTGTGGAGACCCAGTACTTC. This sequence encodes CASSERGGIVETQYF.

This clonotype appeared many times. Here the CDR3 DNA reads TGTGCCAGCAGCGGACGGGAGGGCCCAGGTGAGCAGTTCTTC. As protein: CASSGREGPGEQFF. The V gene is TRBV9, the J gene TRBJ2-1; TRBD2 aligns across 8 bases. Unmatched junction bases numbered 8, after V lost 3 bases and J lost 9 bases. This CDR3 region has 14 residues. Germline V CDR1 and CDR2: SGDLS, YYNGEE.

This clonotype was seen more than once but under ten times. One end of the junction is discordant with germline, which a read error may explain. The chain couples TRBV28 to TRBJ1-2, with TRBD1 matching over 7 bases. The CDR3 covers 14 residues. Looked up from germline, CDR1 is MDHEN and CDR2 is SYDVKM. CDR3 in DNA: TGCGCCAGCAGCCCTGACAGGGTGTATGGTGGCTACACCTTC. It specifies CASSPDRVYGGYTF.

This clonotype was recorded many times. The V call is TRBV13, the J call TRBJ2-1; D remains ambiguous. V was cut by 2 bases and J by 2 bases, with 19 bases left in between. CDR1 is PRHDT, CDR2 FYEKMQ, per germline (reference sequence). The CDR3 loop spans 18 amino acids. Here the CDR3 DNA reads TGTGCCAGCAGCTTATCCCCCTTCTATTCCCGAACCTACAATGAGCAGTTCTTC. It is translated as CASSLSPFYSRTYNEQFF.

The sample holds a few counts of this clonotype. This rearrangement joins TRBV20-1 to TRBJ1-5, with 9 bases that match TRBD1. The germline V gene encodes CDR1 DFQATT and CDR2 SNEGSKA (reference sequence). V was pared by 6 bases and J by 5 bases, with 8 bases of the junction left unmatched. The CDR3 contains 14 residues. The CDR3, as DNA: TGCAGTGCCCGGGGACAGGGTGGCGATCAGCCCCAGCATTTT. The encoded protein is CSARGQGGDQPQHF.

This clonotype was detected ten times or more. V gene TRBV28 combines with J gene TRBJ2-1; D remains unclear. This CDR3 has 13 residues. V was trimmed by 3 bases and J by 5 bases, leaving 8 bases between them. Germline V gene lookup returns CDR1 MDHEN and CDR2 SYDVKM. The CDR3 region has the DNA TGTGCCAGCAGTTTTTCTAATCACAATGAGCAGTTCTTC. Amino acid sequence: CASSFSNHNEQFF.

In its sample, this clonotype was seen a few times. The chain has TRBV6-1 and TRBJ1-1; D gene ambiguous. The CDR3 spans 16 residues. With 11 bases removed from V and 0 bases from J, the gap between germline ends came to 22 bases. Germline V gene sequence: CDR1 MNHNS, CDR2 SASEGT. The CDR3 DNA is TGTGCCGCAAACCCCCGACTTCTATCCATGAACACTGAAGCTTTCTTT. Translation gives CAANPRLLSMNTEAFF.

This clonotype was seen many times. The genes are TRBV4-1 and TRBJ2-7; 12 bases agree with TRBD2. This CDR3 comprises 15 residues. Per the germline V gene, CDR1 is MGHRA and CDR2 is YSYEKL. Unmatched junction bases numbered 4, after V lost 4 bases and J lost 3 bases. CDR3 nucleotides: TGCGCCAGCAGCCGACTAGCGGGAGAGGGCTACGAGCAGTACTTC. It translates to CASSRLAGEGYEQYF.

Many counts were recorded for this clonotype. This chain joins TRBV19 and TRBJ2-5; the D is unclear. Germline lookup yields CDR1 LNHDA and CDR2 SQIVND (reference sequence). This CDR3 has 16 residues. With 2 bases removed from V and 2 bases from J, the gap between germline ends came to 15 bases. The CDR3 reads CASSISGYPKQETQYF. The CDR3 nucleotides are TGTGCCAGTAGTATATCCGGGTACCCGAAACAAGAGACCCAGTACTTC.

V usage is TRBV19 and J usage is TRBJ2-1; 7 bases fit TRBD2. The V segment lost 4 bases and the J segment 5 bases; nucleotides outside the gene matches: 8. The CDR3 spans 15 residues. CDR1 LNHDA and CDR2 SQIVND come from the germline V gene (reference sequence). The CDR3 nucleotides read TGTGCCAGTAGTACCCGAGCGGGAAGTAACAATGAGCAGTTCTTC. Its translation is CASSTRAGSNNEQFF.

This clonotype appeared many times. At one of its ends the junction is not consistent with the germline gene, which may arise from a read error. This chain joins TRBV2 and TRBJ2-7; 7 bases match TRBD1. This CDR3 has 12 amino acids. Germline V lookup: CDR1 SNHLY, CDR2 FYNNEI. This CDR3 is CASSVGDRRQGF. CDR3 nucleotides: TGTGCCAGCAGTGTGGGTGACCGACGACAGGGCTTC.

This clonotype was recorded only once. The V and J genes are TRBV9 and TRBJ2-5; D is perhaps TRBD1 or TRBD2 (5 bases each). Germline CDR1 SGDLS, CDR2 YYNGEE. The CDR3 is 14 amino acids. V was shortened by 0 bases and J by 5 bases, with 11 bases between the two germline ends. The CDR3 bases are TGTGCCAGCAGCGTAGTGTCGGGGCCGGAGACCCAGTACTTC. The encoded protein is CASSVVSGPETQYF.

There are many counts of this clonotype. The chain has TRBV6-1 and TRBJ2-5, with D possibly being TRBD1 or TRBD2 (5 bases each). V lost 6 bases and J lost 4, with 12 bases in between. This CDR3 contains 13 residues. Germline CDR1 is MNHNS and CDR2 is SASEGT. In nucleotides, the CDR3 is TGTGCCAGCAGATCCGGGACGAGAGAGACCCAGTACTTC. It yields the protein CASRSGTRETQYF.

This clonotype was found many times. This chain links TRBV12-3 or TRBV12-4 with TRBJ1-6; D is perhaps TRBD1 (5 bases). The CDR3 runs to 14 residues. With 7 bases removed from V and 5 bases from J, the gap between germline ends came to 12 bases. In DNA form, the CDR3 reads TGTGCCAGCAAGACGGGACTGCATAATTCACCCCTCCACTTT. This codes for CASKTGLHNSPLHF.

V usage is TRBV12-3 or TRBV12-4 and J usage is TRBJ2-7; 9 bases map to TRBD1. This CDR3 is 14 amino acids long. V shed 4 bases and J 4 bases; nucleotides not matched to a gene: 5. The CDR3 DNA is TGTGCCAGCAGTTCAATGACAGGGGGTTACGAGCAGTACTTC. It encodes CASSSMTGGYEQYF.

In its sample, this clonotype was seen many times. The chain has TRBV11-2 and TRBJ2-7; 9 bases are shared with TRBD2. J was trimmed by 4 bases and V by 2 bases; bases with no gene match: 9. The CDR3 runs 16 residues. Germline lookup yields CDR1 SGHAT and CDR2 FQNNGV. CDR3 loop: CASSLSLASGAYEQYF. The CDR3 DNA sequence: TGTGCCAGCAGCTTATCCCTCGCTAGCGGGGCATACGAGCAGTACTTC.

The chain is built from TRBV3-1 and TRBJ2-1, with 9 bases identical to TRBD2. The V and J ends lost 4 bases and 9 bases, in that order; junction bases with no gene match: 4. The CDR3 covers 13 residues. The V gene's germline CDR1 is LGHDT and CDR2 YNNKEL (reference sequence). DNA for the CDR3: TGTGCCAGCAGCCGCCTAGCGGGAAGTGAGCAGTTCTTC. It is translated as CASSRLAGSEQFF.